Sequencing of this T cell receptor beta chain was carried out in a study of blood T cell repertoires in COVID-19. The table came from immunoSEQ multiplex PCR; TCRdb's copy has only in-frame clones and leaves some out. The profile shows some 120,000 clones, 90% of them singletons. V was trimmed by 6 bases and J by 8 bases, leaving 13 bases between them. The CDR3 covers 12 residues. Germline V gives CDR1 MNHEY, CDR2 SVGEGT. Input material: peripheral blood. This chain connects TRBV6-2 or TRBV6-3 to TRBJ1-2; D is ambiguous. This receptor was identified in a human donor with active COVID-19. The donor label of this sample is uncertain. The CDR3: CASSSTYGGYTF. The CDR3 nucleotides are TGTGCCAGCAGCTCGACATACGGCGGCTACACCTTC.